Listed below are T cell receptor beta chains from one sample, sequenced in a study of cytomegalovirus exposure and HLA in healthy donors. Some clones are missing from TCRdb's copy, which holds only in-frame ones; the method was immunoSEQ multiplex PCR. The sample carries some 180,000 clones, less than 90% recorded once. Sequenced material: PBMCs. The receptors were gathered from a girl under 18 in good health and CMV-seropositive. Each CDR3 is given with its conserved first and last residue. Each record gives: D gene, clone size, J gene, V gene, CDR3 DNA, CDR3 protein. The D gene is left open where the match is weak. Expanded clones get a size class; other rows say once, few or many, or leave the size out.

>NA|few|TRBJ1-4|TRBV11-2
TGTGCCAGCAGCTTAGTGCTCAGCGGGAAGCAAAGAGAAAAACTGTTTTTT
CASSLVLSGKQREKLFF
>TRBD1|NA|TRBJ1-1|TRBV5-4
TGTGCCAGCAGCTTACAACAGGGGTTGAACACTGAAGCTTTCTTT
CASSLQQGLNTEAFF
>NA|NA|TRBJ1-1|TRBV7-2
TGTGCCAGCAGCTTCACAGGTTCTGTCAACACTGAAGCTTTCTTT
CASSFTGSVNTEAFF
>TRBD1|NA|TRBJ1-6|TRBV5-6
TGTGCCAGCAGCCGGACAGGGAATTCACCCCTCCACTTT
CASSRTGNSPLHF
>NA|few|TRBJ2-3|TRBV2
TGTGCCAGCAAACGCGACACCAACACAGATACGCAGTATTTT
CASKRDTNTDTQYF
>TRBD1|NA|TRBJ1-2|TRBV27
TGTGCCAGCAGCATGACAGGGACGGACTATGGCTACACCTTC
CASSMTGTDYGYTF
>TRBD2|NA|TRBJ2-1|TRBV6-4
TGTGCCAGCAGCCAGGGACTAGCGGGAGTGGGTGAGCAGTTCTTC
CASSQGLAGVGEQFF
>TRBD2|few|TRBJ2-7|TRBV4-1
TGCGCCAGCAGCCAACCGCTAGCGGGAGGTGGCGAGCAGTACTTC
CASSQPLAGGGEQYF
>TRBD1|NA|TRBJ1-5|TRBV2
TGTGCCAGCAGTGGGGGAACAGGGGGAAATCAGCCCCAGCATTTT
CASSGGTGGNQPQHF
>NA|NA|TRBJ2-7|TRBV29-1
TGCAGCGTTGGGAGGACTGACTACGAGCAGTACTTC
CSVGRTDYEQYF
>TRBD1|NA|TRBJ1-5|TRBV5-8
TGTGCCAGCAGCACGACAGGGGGAAGGAGCAATCAGCCCCAGCATTTT
CASSTTGGRSNQPQHF
>NA|NA|TRBJ2-3|TRBV7-3
TGTGCCAGCAGTCTAGTCCAGGGGAGCGCAGATACGCAGTATTTT
CASSLVQGSADTQYF
>NA|few|TRBJ2-7|TRBV6-5
TGTGCCAGCAGCGGGAGCCCCTACGAGCAGTACTTC
CASSGSPYEQYF
>NA|NA|TRBJ1-3|TRBV30
TGTGCCTGGAGTCCCGGGGGAAACACCATATATTTT
CAWSPGGNTIYF
>NA|NA|TRBJ1-2|TRBV10-3
TGTGCCATCACCCTTCAGCCGGATGGGCTCTATGGCTACACCTTC
CAITLQPDGLYGYTF
>NA|NA|TRBJ2-5|TRBV7-9
TGTGCCAGCAGCTCCTCCCTCCGGGACATTCCCCGAGAGACCCAGTACTTC
CASSSSLRDIPRETQYF
>NA|NA|TRBJ2-1|TRBV5-1
TGCGCCAGCAGCTTGGGGGGGCTAGAAAACAATGAGCAGTTCTTC
CASSLGGLENNEQFF
>NA|NA|TRBJ2-5|TRBV6-6
TGTGCCAGCAGTTACGGTGGGCGCGAGACCCAGTACTTC
CASSYGGRETQYF
>NA|NA|TRBJ1-1|TRBV4-1
TGCGCCAGCAGCTTGGCAGGAATGAACACTGAAGCTTTCTTT
CASSLAGMNTEAFF
>NA|NA|TRBJ1-2|TRBV5-1
TGCGCCAGCACCCTGAGCGAAGGAGGCTACACCTTC
CASTLSEGGYTF
>NA|NA|TRBJ2-5|TRBV18
TGTGCCAGCTCACCCAAGCAAGCTCAAGAGACCCAGTACTTC
CASSPKQAQETQYF
>TRBD1|NA|TRBJ2-7|TRBV29-1
TGCAGCGTTACCGACAGGGGCGGATACTACGAGCAGTACTTC
CSVTDRGGYYEQYF
>NA|NA|TRBJ2-2|TRBV5-1
TGCGCCAGCAACCCCGGACTAACAAACACCGGGGAGCTGTTTTTT
CASNPGLTNTGELFF
>TRBD2|NA|TRBJ2-7|TRBV6-5
TGTGCCAGCAGTTACGTCCAGGGAGGGTACGACGAGCAGTACTTC
CASSYVQGGYDEQYF
>TRBD2|few|TRBJ2-1|TRBV27
TGTGCCAGCAGTTTACGACTAGCGGGGAGCTCCTACAATGAGCAGTTCTTC
CASSLRLAGSSYNEQFF
>NA|NA|TRBJ1-1|TRBV5-1
TGCGCCAGCAGCGCCGACATGAACACTGAAGCTTTCTTT
CASSADMNTEAFF
>TRBD1|NA|TRBJ2-2|TRBV10-2
TGCGCCAGCAGGGATGGACAGGGGAGCACCGGGGAGCTGTTTTTT
CASRDGQGSTGELFF
>TRBD2|NA|TRBJ2-2|TRBV6-1
TGTGCCAGCAGTGAAGTGGTTAGCGGGAGATGGGACACCGGGGAGCTGTTTTTT
CASSEVVSGRWDTGELFF
>TRBD1|few|TRBJ1-4|TRBV5-6
TGTGCCAGCAGCGAGGGACAGGTTGGCGAAAAACTGTTTTTT
CASSEGQVGEKLFF
>NA|NA|TRBJ1-1|TRBV11-3
TGTGCCAGCAGCTTAAATTCCCTCACTGAAGCTTTCTTT
CASSLNSLTEAFF
>TRBD2|NA|TRBJ2-7|TRBV4-2
TGTGCCAGCAGCCAAGATAAACGGACTAGCGGGAGTCTAAACGAGCAGTACTTC
CASSQDKRTSGSLNEQYF
>NA|NA|TRBJ1-4|TRBV6-1
TGTGCCAGCACCCCGACGGCGGAGGGTGAAAAACTGTTTTTT
CASTPTAEGEKLFF
>NA|NA|TRBJ2-5|TRBV25-1
TGTGCCAGCAGTGACCTTCGGAGGAGCGCGGGAGAGACCCAGTACTTC
CASSDLRRSAGETQYF
>TRBD2|NA|TRBJ2-7|TRBV23-1
TGCGCCAGCAGTCAATCGCGGGGGGTCCACCCCTGGGAGCAGTACTTC
CASSQSRGVHPWEQYF
>NA|NA|TRBJ2-6|TRBV7-6
TGTGCCAGCAGCTGGACAGCTTTCTCTGGGGCCAACGTCCTGACTTTC
CASSWTAFSGANVLTF
>TRBD2|few|TRBJ2-1|TRBV27
TGTGCCAGCAGTTTTCTCGGGCGGGAGTCCTACAATGAGCAGTTCTTC
CASSFLGRESYNEQFF
>NA|once|TRBJ2-1|TRBV4-1
TGCGCCAGCAGCCAAGGAGGATACTCCTACAATGAGCAGTTCTTC
CASSQGGYSYNEQFF
>TRBD2|NA|TRBJ2-7|TRBV7-9
TGTGCCAGCAGCGGACGGGGGGGTTCCTCCTACGAGCAGTACTTC
CASSGRGGSSYEQYF
>TRBD1|NA|TRBJ2-7|TRBV6-6
TGTGCCAGCAGCACCGGACAGGGGGCCTCCTACGAGCAGTACTTC
CASSTGQGASYEQYF